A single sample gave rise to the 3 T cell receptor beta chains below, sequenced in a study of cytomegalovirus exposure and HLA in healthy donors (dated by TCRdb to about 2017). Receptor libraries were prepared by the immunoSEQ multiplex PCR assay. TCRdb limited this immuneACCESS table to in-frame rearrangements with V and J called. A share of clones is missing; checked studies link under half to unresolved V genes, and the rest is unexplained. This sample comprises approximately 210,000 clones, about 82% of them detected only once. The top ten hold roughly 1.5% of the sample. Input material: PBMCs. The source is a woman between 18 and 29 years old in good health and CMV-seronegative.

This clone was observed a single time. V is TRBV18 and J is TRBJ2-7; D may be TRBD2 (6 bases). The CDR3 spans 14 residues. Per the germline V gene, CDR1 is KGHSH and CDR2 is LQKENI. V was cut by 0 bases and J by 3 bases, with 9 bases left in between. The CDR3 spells CASSPPPGVYEQYF. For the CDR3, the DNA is TGTGCCAGCTCACCACCACCGGGGGTCTACGAGCAGTACTTC.

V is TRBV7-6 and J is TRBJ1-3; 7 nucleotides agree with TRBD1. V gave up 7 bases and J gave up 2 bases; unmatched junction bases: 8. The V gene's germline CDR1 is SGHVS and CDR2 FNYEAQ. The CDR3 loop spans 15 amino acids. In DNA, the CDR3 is TGTGCCAGCACAACAGGGGATCCCGCTGGAAACACCATATATTTT. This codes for CASTTGDPAGNTIYF.

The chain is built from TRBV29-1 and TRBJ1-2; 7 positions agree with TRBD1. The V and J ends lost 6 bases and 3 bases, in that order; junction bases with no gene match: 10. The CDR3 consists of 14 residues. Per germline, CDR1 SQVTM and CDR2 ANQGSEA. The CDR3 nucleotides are TGCAGCGTCCCGGAACTCCAGGGGGACTATGGCTACACCTTC. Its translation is CSVPELQGDYGYTF.